Listed below are T cell receptor beta chains from one sample, sequenced in a study of shared clonotypes between healthy human individuals. Only in-frame clones appear in the TCRdb table, and some are missing; sequencing was by immunoSEQ multiplex PCR. The sample lists roughly 2.2 million clones, 92% seen once, with more than 0.35% in the top ten. The sequenced material came from naive CD4+ T cells from PBMCs. All receptors derive from a man in his late teens or twenties in good health. Some clones in this sample may be carry-over from other donors' samples. Both conserved end residues are part of each CDR3. The D gene is left open where the match is weak. Where a row states a size, it is once, few, many or the class of an expanded clone; other rows omit it.

v_gene	d_gene	j_gene	abundance	CDR3nt	CDR3aa
TRBV15	TRBD2	TRBJ2-3	.	TGTGCCACCAGCAGATCCGGACTAGCGGGAGTGTACGATACGCAGTATTTT	CATSRSGLAGVYDTQYF
TRBV7-8	.	TRBJ2-5	.	TGTGCCAGCAGCTTAGGCAGGATGGAGGAGACCCAGTACTTC	CASSLGRMEETQYF
TRBV5-1	.	TRBJ2-7	.	TGCGCCAGCAGCAGCGATCCCGACGGATCCTACGAGCAGTACTTC	CASSSDPDGSYEQYF
TRBV13	TRBD1	TRBJ2-1	.	TGTGCCAGCAGCCCCCAACCGGGACAGGAAAAAGACAATGAGCAGTTCTTC	CASSPQPGQEKDNEQFF
TRBV5-1	.	TRBJ2-1	.	TGCGCCAGCAGCCCGCTAGCGCACAGCTCCTACAATGAGCAGTTCTTC	CASSPLAHSSYNEQFF
TRBV14	.	TRBJ1-1	.	TGTGCCAGCAGCCCACTAACAGGTCACACTGAAGCTTTCTTT	CASSPLTGHTEAFF
TRBV4-1	.	TRBJ1-3	.	TGCGCCAGCAGCCAAGTCTGGGGAGCTGGAAACACCATATATTTT	CASSQVWGAGNTIYF
TRBV5-1	.	TRBJ2-5	.	TGCGCCAGCAGGTCGAACGCCGCACTTGAGACCCAGTACTTC	CASRSNAALETQYF
TRBV7-3	TRBD1	TRBJ2-2	.	TGTGCCAGCAGCAGGACAGGGGACACCGGGGAGCTGTTTTTT	CASSRTGDTGELFF
TRBV4-1	TRBD1	TRBJ1-2	.	TGCGCCAGCAGCCAAGACCACAGGGGGCTTGGCTATGGCTACACCTTC	CASSQDHRGLGYGYTF
TRBV7-8	.	TRBJ2-4	.	TGTGCCAGCAGCTTAGAGCACTTTGGGGGGACCGTGGCGTTTGCCAAAAACATTCAGTACTTC	CASSLEHFGGTVAFAKNIQYF
TRBV11-2	.	TRBJ1-4	.	TGTGCCAGCAGCCGGGGACGGTCTAATGAAAAACTGTTTTTT	CASSRGRSNEKLFF
TRBV14	.	TRBJ2-3	.	TGTGCCAGCAGCCAAGATTGGCGGAGAAGCACAGATACGCAGTATTTT	CASSQDWRRSTDTQYF
TRBV27	.	TRBJ2-5	.	TGTGCCAGCAGTTTATCGGCAGCCCGGTTGGGGGGCGAAGAGACCCAGTACTTC	CASSLSAARLGGEETQYF
TRBV30	.	TRBJ2-7	.	TGTGCCTGGAGTCACGCCGGGGACCGAGGCTACGAGCAGTACTTC	CAWSHAGDRGYEQYF
TRBV19	.	TRBJ2-3	.	TGTGCCAGTAGTGACTGGGGCAGCCTAACCACAGATACGCAGTATTTT	CASSDWGSLTTDTQYF
TRBV25-1	.	TRBJ1-5	.	TGTGCCAGCAGTGAAGCAGGCGGATATAGCAATCAGCCCCAGCATTTT	CASSEAGGYSNQPQHF
TRBV6-5	.	TRBJ1-2	.	TGTGCCAGCCGCGAGGTTAAAAAAGGCTACACCTTC	CASREVKKGYTF
TRBV6-6	TRBD1	TRBJ1-5	.	TGTGCCAGCAGCAGGAAGGGACAGGGCAATCAGCCCCAGCATTTT	CASSRKGQGNQPQHF
TRBV5-1	.	TRBJ2-3	.	TGCGCCAGCAGCGGGGCCCTAGCCCGCACAGATACGCAGTATTTT	CASSGALARTDTQYF
TRBV4-1	.	TRBJ2-3	.	TGCGCCAGCAGCCAAGGACTGTCTCGGGCAGATACGCAGTATTTT	CASSQGLSRADTQYF
TRBV5-1	TRBD2	TRBJ2-3	once	TGCGCCAGCAGCTTGGCCGGCGGGAGGAACACAGATACGCAGTATTTT	CASSLAGGRNTDTQYF
TRBV5-6	.	TRBJ2-1	.	TGTGCCAGCACCGCGGGGATCGGTGAGCAGTTCTTC	CASTAGIGEQFF
TRBV7-9	.	TRBJ2-7	.	TGTGCCAGCGAGGAGCGGAGCTCCTACGAGCAGTACTTC	CASEERSSYEQYF
TRBV4-3	.	TRBJ1-5	.	TGCGCCAGCAGCCTATATTATAGCAATCAGCCCCAGCATTTT	CASSLYYSNQPQHF
TRBV9	.	TRBJ1-2	.	TGTGCCAGCAGCGTAGAAGAGGTTGGCTATGGCTACACCTTC	CASSVEEVGYGYTF
TRBV4-3	TRBD2	TRBJ2-5	.	TGCGCCAGCAGCCAAGATCTGGCTAGCGGGGGGATAATGGGGGCCCAGTACTTC	CASSQDLASGGIMGAQYF
TRBV2	.	TRBJ2-1	.	TGTGCCAGCAGTTTTGGTCGGGGTTACAATGAGCAGTTCTTC	CASSFGRGYNEQFF
TRBV10-1	TRBD2	TRBJ2-1	.	TGCGCCAGCACCCTCAAGGGGAGGGGTAATGAGCAGTTCTTC	CASTLKGRGNEQFF
TRBV30	.	TRBJ2-2	.	TGTGCCTGGAGTGCCTCAGCCACCGGGGAGCTGTTTTTT	CAWSASATGELFF
TRBV5-1	.	TRBJ1-1	.	TGCGCCAGCAGCTTGGGCAAACCGACAGAGAACACTGAAGCTTTCTTT	CASSLGKPTENTEAFF
TRBV7-3	.	TRBJ1-2	once	TGTGCCAGCAGCTTTGACGGCCGCTATGGCTACACCTTC	CASSFDGRYGYTF
TRBV29-1	.	TRBJ1-2	.	TGCAGCGTTGTTTACTCCGGGACCGGGCTGGGATATGGCTACACCTTC	CSVVYSGTGLGYGYTF
TRBV18	.	TRBJ2-7	.	TGTGCCAGCTCACCGCCCAGGGCAGGCGAGCAGTACTTC	CASSPPRAGEQYF
TRBV7-2	TRBD1	TRBJ2-1	.	TGTGCCAGCAGCGGGGACAGGGGGTCCTACAATGAGCAGTTCTTC	CASSGDRGSYNEQFF
TRBV7-8	TRBD2	TRBJ2-1	.	TGTGCCAGCAGCTCTTGGACTAGCGTCTCCTACAATGAGCAGTTCTTC	CASSSWTSVSYNEQFF
TRBV27	TRBD2	TRBJ2-3	once	TGTGCCAGCAGCCGACTAGCGGGACTTTTCACAGATACGCAGTATTTT	CASSRLAGLFTDTQYF
TRBV29-1	TRBD1	TRBJ2-5	.	TGCAGCGTCACGCGGACAGGGGGGCGAGGAGAGACCCAGTACTTC	CSVTRTGGRGETQYF
TRBV10-3	.	TRBJ2-3	.	TGTGCCATCAGCGCGAGCGGCACAGATACGCAGTATTTT	CAISASGTDTQYF
TRBV6-1	TRBD1	TRBJ2-1	.	TGTGCCAGCAGTGATATTCGGCAACCGGGACAGGGGGCGGGTGAGCAGTTCTTC	CASSDIRQPGQGAGEQFF
TRBV6-5	TRBD1	TRBJ2-7	.	TGTGCCAGCCGCCCTGGGGGGACAGGGGGGTCCGAGCAGTACTTC	CASRPGGTGGSEQYF
TRBV7-2	.	TRBJ2-1	.	TGTGCCAGCAGCTTAGTGGGACTAGGGGGCGAGTCGGAGCAGTTCTTC	CASSLVGLGGESEQFF
TRBV4-1	TRBD1	TRBJ2-3	.	TGCGCCAGCAGCCAAACAGGACAGGGGGGGATAACAGATACGCAGTATTTT	CASSQTGQGGITDTQYF
TRBV28	.	TRBJ1-2	.	TGTGCCAGCAGTTCCCCGGACAGCTCGGGTGGCTACACCTTC	CASSSPDSSGGYTF
TRBV19	.	TRBJ1-5	.	TGTGTCAGTCGGCTTTTAACAGGCCGAGGTCAGCCCCAGCATTTT	CVSRLLTGRGQPQHF
TRBV9	TRBD1	TRBJ2-7	once	TGTGCCAGCAGCCCTCGGGACAGGGAGGGGGAGCAGTACTTC	CASSPRDREGEQYF
TRBV5-4	TRBD1	TRBJ2-7	.	TGTGCCAGCCACAGAAGTCCGGGACAGGGAGCCGAGCAGTACTTC	CASHRSPGQGAEQYF
TRBV30	TRBD1	TRBJ1-1	.	TGTGCCTGGAGTGAGTTAGGGGGCATGACCACTGAAGCTTTCTTT	CAWSELGGMTTEAFF
TRBV6-6	.	TRBJ2-7	.	TGTGCCAGCAGTTTCCCGACAGATTCCTACGAGCAGTACTTC	CASSFPTDSYEQYF
TRBV5-1	TRBD2	TRBJ2-1	.	TGCGCCAGCAGCTTGGGCGGGAGGGGCTACAATGAGCAGTTCTTC	CASSLGGRGYNEQFF
TRBV5-6	.	TRBJ2-7	.	TGTGCCAGCAGCGAAAAAGGGTGGGGCTACGAGCAGTACTTC	CASSEKGWGYEQYF
TRBV10-3	.	TRBJ2-5	.	TGTGCCATCAGTGAGTCCCCGCCCCTCCAGGAGACCCAGTACTTC	CAISESPPLQETQYF
TRBV5-1	TRBD1	TRBJ2-5	.	TGCGCCAGCAGCCAGACAGGGGGCAGGGAGACCCAGTACTTC	CASSQTGGRETQYF
TRBV5-1	.	TRBJ2-3	.	TGCGCCAGCAGACGTCTACAGGACACAGATACGCAGTATTTT	CASRRLQDTDTQYF